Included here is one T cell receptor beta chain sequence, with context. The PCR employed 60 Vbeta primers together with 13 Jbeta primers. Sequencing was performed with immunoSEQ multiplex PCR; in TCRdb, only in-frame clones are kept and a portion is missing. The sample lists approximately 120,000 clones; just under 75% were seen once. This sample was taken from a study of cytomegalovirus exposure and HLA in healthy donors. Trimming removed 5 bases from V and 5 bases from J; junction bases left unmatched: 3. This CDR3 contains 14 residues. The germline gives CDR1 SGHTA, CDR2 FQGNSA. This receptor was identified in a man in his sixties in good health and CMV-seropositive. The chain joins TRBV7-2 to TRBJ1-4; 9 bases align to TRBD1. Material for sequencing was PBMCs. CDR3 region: CASSADRGNEKLFF. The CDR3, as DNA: TGTGCCAGCAGCGCGGACAGGGGAAATGAAAAACTGTTTTTT.